This entry lists 22 T cell receptor beta chains sequenced from one sample in a study of cytomegalovirus exposure and HLA in healthy donors (TCRdb year 2017). Library generation was performed with the immunoSEQ multiplex PCR assay. For the multiplex PCR, a mixture combining 60 forward primers for TCR Vbeta segments and 13 reverse primers for TCR Jbeta segments was used. Not all clones reach the TCRdb copy of this immuneACCESS table, which keeps in-frame sequences only. Checked studies attribute under half of the gap to unresolved V genes and leave the rest unexplained. Counted in this sample were 170,000 or so clones; less than 85% of them appeared once. The ten most abundant clones make up 0.65% of the sample. The sample taken for sequencing was PBMCs. These receptor sequences come from a boy between 10 and 17 years old in good health and CMV-seronegative.

This clone came up once. The rearrangement links TRBV29-1 to TRBJ2-1; 7 bases map to TRBD2. This CDR3 has 12 amino acids. The junction had 7 bases not matched to a gene; V was cut back by 7 bases and J by 7 bases. Germline assignment: CDR1 SQVTM and CDR2 ANQGSEA. CDR3 nucleotide sequence: TGCAGCGCCGGGGGGTTAGGGAATGAGCAGTTCTTC. This encodes CSAGGLGNEQFF.

The chain has TRBV6-1 and TRBJ1-5; D is perhaps TRBD1 (6 bases). Per the germline V gene, CDR1 is MNHNS and CDR2 is SASEGT. V shed 3 bases and J shed 7 bases, with 13 bases lying between them. The CDR3 runs to 14 residues. The CDR3 DNA follows: TGTGCCAGCAGTGAGGTCAGGGGAGACCAGCCCCAGCATTTT. It yields the protein CASSEVRGDQPQHF.

CDR3 sequence reads: CASSDTGVYQETQYF. The CDR3 DNA reads TGTGCCAGCAGTGATACAGGGGTGTACCAAGAGACCCAGTACTTC. V usage is TRBV2 and J usage is TRBJ2-5; 7 bases fit TRBD1. Germline assignment: CDR1 SNHLY and CDR2 FYNNEI. J was trimmed by 0 bases and V by 3 bases; bases with no gene match: 4. The CDR3 has 15 amino acids.

The V gene is TRBV5-4, the J gene TRBJ2-7, with 7 bases lining up with TRBD1. This CDR3 is built from 13 residues. The germline V gene encodes CDR1 SGHNT and CDR2 YYREEE (reference sequence). Losses at the gene ends were 4 bases for V and 7 bases for J; bases not matched to a gene: 8. The CDR3 spells CASSQDRHREQYF. DNA of the CDR3: TGTGCCAGCAGCCAGGACAGGCACCGGGAGCAGTACTTC.

The chain couples TRBV20-1 to TRBJ2-7, with a weak D call TRBD2 (5 bases). Trimming removed 3 bases from V and 5 bases from J, with 8 bases in between. Germline CDR1 and CDR2: DFQATT and SNEGSKA (reference sequence). This CDR3 comprises 11 residues. In nucleotides, the CDR3 is TGCAGTGCTAGCCTCGGGGACGAGCAGTACTTC. Protein: CSASLGDEQYF.

The CDR3 region has the DNA TGTGCCAGCAGGTCCGTGACTAGCGCTCACAATGAGCAGTTCTTC. Translated, it gives CASRSVTSAHNEQFF. This chain links TRBV7-9 with TRBJ2-1; 8 bases line up with TRBD2. Per germline, CDR1 SEHNR and CDR2 FQNEAQ (reference sequence). The CDR3 is 15 amino acids. V shed 6 bases, J shed 5 bases, and the junction held 9 bases outside the gene matches.

The chain joins TRBV4-2 to TRBJ2-1, with a possible D match to TRBD2 (6 bases). The CDR3 sequence is 13 residues long. The germline CDR1 and CDR2 sequences are LGHNA and YNFKEQ. V shed 4 bases and J shed 6 bases, with 10 bases lying between them. The CDR3 here is CASSLIGGNEQFF. In nucleotides, the CDR3 is TGTGCCAGCAGCCTCATCGGGGGCAATGAGCAGTTCTTC.

The chain uses TRBV28 and TRBJ2-5; TRBD2 matches at 10 bases. Near its end, the DNA agrees better with TRBJ2-7, so the J call may be wrong. Germline CDR1 MDHEN, CDR2 SYDVKM. The CDR3 contains 14 residues. The CDR3: CASGILAGSYEQYF. CDR3 DNA sequence: TGTGCCAGCGGAATACTAGCGGGGAGCTACGAGCAGTACTTC.

V is TRBV9 and J is TRBJ2-2; 10 bases line up with TRBD1. The germline gives CDR1 SGDLS, CDR2 YYNGEE. The V segment lost 6 bases and the J segment 2 bases; nucleotides outside the gene matches: 4. The CDR3 sequence is 15 residues long. CDR3 sequence (DNA): TGTGCCAGCACGGGACAGGGGATAAACACCGGGGAGCTGTTTTTT. Encoded protein: CASTGQGINTGELFF. Based on the CDR3 plus reference TRBV9 and TRBJ2-2, the full variable domain is DSGVTQTPKHLITATGQRVTLRCSPRSGDLSVYWYQQSLDQGLQFLIQYYNGEERAKGNILERFSAQQFPDLHSELNLSSLELGDSALYFCASTGQGINTGELFFGEGSRLTVL.

This clone was seen just once. V gene TRBV5-1 combines with J gene TRBJ1-6, with D possibly being TRBD1 (6 bases). CDR1 is SGHRS, CDR2 YFSETQ, per germline. The V end was cut by 4 bases, the J end by 3 bases, with 14 bases between. CDR3 length: 16 residues. CDR3 nucleotide sequence: TGCGCCAGCAGCGAGGGGGTAGGGGGCTATAATTCACCCCTCCACTTT. Translated, it gives CASSEGVGGYNSPLHF.

This clone was detected only a few times. The chain joins TRBV10-3 to TRBJ2-7; TRBD2 matches at 9 bases. The germline gives CDR1 ENHRY, CDR2 SYGVKD. The CDR3 consists of 16 residues. The V gene end was trimmed by 1 base and the J gene end by 2 bases; junction bases not matched to a gene: 6. The CDR3 nucleotides are TGTGCCATCAGTGAGTTGTGGGTAGCGGGAGCCTACGAGCAGTACTTC. Its protein product is CAISELWVAGAYEQYF.

The rearrangement joins TRBV27 to TRBJ2-7; D is undetermined. Trimming took 2 bases from V and 4 from J, leaving 9 bases between them. This CDR3 has 13 residues. Germline CDR1 reads MNHEY; CDR2 reads SMNVEV (reference sequence). The CDR3 is CASSLQTGYEQYF. The CDR3, as DNA: TGTGCCAGCAGTTTACAAACCGGGTACGAGCAGTACTTC.

The chain recombines TRBV7-9 with TRBJ1-2; TRBD1 aligns across 7 bases. The CDR3 contains 15 residues. Per the germline V gene, CDR1 is SEHNR and CDR2 is FQNEAQ (reference sequence). V dropped 0 bases and J dropped 0; count of bases not matched to a gene: 1. The CDR3 region is CASSLAGTANYGYTF. The CDR3 nucleotides read TGTGCCAGCAGCTTAGCTGGGACAGCTAACTATGGCTACACCTTC.

V is TRBV6-6 and J is TRBJ2-7; D unresolved. V dropped 4 bases and J dropped 3 bases, with 4 bases sitting between them. The germline CDR1 and CDR2 sequences are MNHNY and SVGAGI (reference sequence). This CDR3 is 11 amino acids long. The CDR3 reads CASSFSYEQYF. The CDR3 bases are TGTGCCAGCAGTTTCAGCTACGAGCAGTACTTC.

This clone has only one observation. This chain connects TRBV6-5 to TRBJ1-1; possibly TRBD1 for D (5 bases). CDR3 size: 13 residues. Germline V lookup: CDR1 MNHEY, CDR2 SVGAGI. V lost 4 bases and J lost 5, with 11 bases in between. CDR3 nucleotide sequence: TGTGCCAGCAGTTCGGACACCTTAACTGAAGCTTTCTTT. It is translated as CASSSDTLTEAFF.

This chain joins TRBV14 and TRBJ1-3; D might be TRBD1 (5 bases). CDR1 is SGHDN, CDR2 FVKESK, per germline. CDR3 length: 15 residues. Trimming stripped 5 bases from V and 2 bases from J, with 13 bases between. CDR3 nucleotide sequence: TGTGCCAGCAGCTACTTTGGGGCAGCTGGAAACACCATATATTTT. Translated: CASSYFGAAGNTIYF.

This clone has only one observation. V is TRBV5-1 and J is TRBJ1-6; D is possibly TRBD1 (5 bases). From germline, CDR1 is SGHRS and CDR2 YFSETQ. The CDR3 is made up of 16 amino acids. The germline V and J ends were trimmed by 4 bases and 6 bases, with 17 bases remaining between them. CDR3 sequence: CASSTSPGGSNSPLHF. The CDR3 DNA reads as TGCGCCAGCAGCACGTCCCCCGGGGGTAGTAATTCACCCCTCCACTTT.

The V gene is TRBV11-1, the J gene TRBJ2-7, with D perhaps TRBD1 (6 bases). Between the trimmed V and J ends, which lost 5 bases and 7 bases, there was a span of 24 bases. Germline V gene sequence: CDR1 SGHAT, CDR2 FQDESV (reference sequence). The CDR3 loop spans 16 amino acids. The CDR3 sequence: CASSITQGYGPWEQYF. CDR3 DNA: TGTGCCAGCAGCATAACACAGGGATATGGGCCATGGGAGCAGTACTTC.

This clone was counted a single time. A junction end diverges from the germline sequence, so it may reflect a read error. The chain recombines TRBV7-2 with TRBJ1-4; possible D gene TRBD1, 6 bases. CDR3 length: 17 residues. Germline loops: CDR1 SGHTA, CDR2 FQGNSA. The CDR3 DNA reads as TGTGCCAGCAGCTCAGGTCGGATGGGGGCAACAAATGAAAAACTGTTTTTT. Protein sequence: CASSSGRMGATNEKLFF.

This chain connects TRBV6-5 to TRBJ2-7; 7 bases map to TRBD2. CDR1 and CDR2 from the germline V gene are MNHEY and SVGAGI. The CDR3 runs 15 residues. The V and J ends lost 6 bases and 2 bases, in that order; junction bases with no gene match: 10. The CDR3 loop is CASSDVKRGAYEQYF. The CDR3 bases are TGTGCCAGCAGCGATGTGAAGCGGGGAGCCTACGAGCAGTACTTC.

The chain recombines TRBV7-2 with TRBJ2-3; 10 nucleotides line up with TRBD2. V gave up 4 bases and J gave up 0 bases; unmatched junction bases: 4. The CDR3 totals 16 residues. CDR1 is SGHTA, CDR2 FQGNSA, per germline. In DNA, the CDR3 is TGTGCCAGCAGCTCTCCTAGCGGGGGAAGCACAGATACGCAGTATTTT. It yields the protein CASSSPSGGSTDTQYF.

This clone has more than one count but fewer than ten. The CDR3 here is CASSKDGTSGRSREQFF. CDR3 nucleotides: TGTGCCAGCAGCAAAGATGGGACTAGCGGCCGCTCAAGGGAGCAGTTCTTC. The rearrangement joins TRBV21-1 to TRBJ2-1; no check of the table's D call, TRBD2, against the DNA was made. TRBV21-1 is a pseudogene segment. The CDR3 covers 17 residues.